One and the same sample provided the 28 T cell receptor beta chains below, sequenced in a study of blood T cell repertoires in COVID-19. Clones were sequenced by immunoSEQ multiplex PCR, and TCRdb holds only the in-frame ones, with some missing. This table has about 130,000 clones, about 75% appearing once. Material for sequencing was peripheral blood. These receptors were taken from an elderly man with acute or convalescent COVID-19.

The sample holds a few counts of this clone. A much more abundant neighbour one base away suggests this may be a read error. The sample holds other DNA sequences that translate to the same CDR3. The gene calls are TRBV12-3 or TRBV12-4 and TRBJ1-1, with D maybe TRBD1 (6 bases). V was shortened by 5 bases and J by 1 base, with 8 bases between the two germline ends. CDR3 length: 13 residues. DNA of the CDR3: TGTGCCAGCAGTCTACAGGGGAACACTGAAGCTTTCTTT. As protein: CASSLQGNTEAFF.

There are a few counts of this clone. This chain joins TRBV5-1 and TRBJ2-5; 12 bases align to TRBD2. The J segment lost 4 bases and the V segment lost 5 bases, leaving 6 bases of the junction unmatched. This CDR3 is built from 15 residues. CDR1 is SGHRS and CDR2 is YFSETQ in the germline V gene. The CDR3 DNA reads as TGCGCCAGCAGAGAGGAGACTAGCGGGGGAGAGACCCAGTACTTC. It encodes CASREETSGGETQYF.

The rearrangement joins TRBV19 to TRBJ1-5; 7 bases map to TRBD1. With 3 bases clipped from V and 0 bases from J, the junction kept 2 bases outside the gene matches. From germline, CDR1 is LNHDA and CDR2 SQIVND (reference sequence). The CDR3 length is 15 residues. The CDR3 sequence is CASSMGQYSNQPQHF. The DNA of the CDR3 is TGTGCCAGTAGTATGGGACAGTATAGCAATCAGCCCCAGCATTTT.

This clone was counted between two and nine times. The rearrangement links TRBV29-1 to TRBJ2-1; 10 bases are a match to TRBD1. V shed 7 bases, J shed 4 bases, and the junction held 10 bases outside the gene matches. The CDR3 is 15 residues long. Germline values: CDR1 SQVTM, CDR2 ANQGSEA. The CDR3 nucleotides are TGCAGCGCCGGGACAGGGGCACTCGGGTACAATGAGCAGTTCTTC. This codes for CSAGTGALGYNEQFF.

The chain has TRBV29-1 and TRBJ2-5; TRBD2 matches at 9 bases. Germline V lookup: CDR1 SQVTM, CDR2 ANQGSEA. With 6 bases clipped from V and 4 bases from J, the junction kept 6 bases outside the gene matches. The CDR3 loop spans 13 amino acids. CDR3 in DNA: TGCAGCGTCTCGCGGGGGGGCCGAGAGACCCAGTACTTC. Translation: CSVSRGGRETQYF.

V is TRBV7-2 and J is TRBJ2-7, with 8 positions matching TRBD1. With 5 bases clipped from V and 4 bases from J, the junction kept 7 bases outside the gene matches. Germline CDR1 reads SGHTA; CDR2 reads FQGNSA. The CDR3 spans 14 residues. The CDR3 protein is CASSPRQGRYEQYF. The CDR3 DNA is TGTGCCAGCAGCCCGCGACAGGGGAGGTACGAGCAGTACTTC. The full variable domain, rest sourced from reference TRBV7-2 and TRBJ2-7, is GAGVSQSPSNKVTEKGKDVELRCDPISGHTALYWYRQSLGQGLEFLIYFQGNSAPDKSGLPSDRFSAERTGGSVSTLTIQRTQQEDSAVYLCASSPRQGRYEQYFGPGTRLTVT.

The V and J genes are TRBV10-3 and TRBJ1-1; the D gene is possibly TRBD1 (5 bases). The CDR3 covers 15 residues. CDR1 and CDR2 from the germline V gene are ENHRY and SYGVKD. V was trimmed by 8 bases and J by 4 bases, leaving 20 bases between them. DNA of the CDR3: TGTGCCATCTCCGTTAATGTCCTTAGGGGCACTGAAGCTTTCTTT. This gives the protein CAISVNVLRGTEAFF.

The chain links TRBV19 to TRBJ1-1; D is perhaps TRBD1 (5 bases). Germline V lookup: CDR1 LNHDA, CDR2 SQIVND (reference sequence). V dropped 5 bases and J dropped 4 bases, with 11 bases sitting between them. The CDR3 runs to 13 residues. The CDR3 bases are TGTGCCAGTAGTGGGGGGATAGGCACTGAAGCTTTCTTT. As protein: CASSGGIGTEAFF.

The chain recombines TRBV2 with TRBJ1-2; 7 nucleotides match TRBD1. The CDR3 runs 14 residues. Trimming removed 7 bases from V and 9 bases from J; junction bases left unmatched: 14. Germline V gene lookup returns CDR1 SNHLY and CDR2 FYNNEI. The chain's CDR3 is CASTPGTERVRYTF. CDR3 bases: TGTGCCAGCACCCCCGGGACAGAGCGCGTTCGCTACACCTTC. Based on the CDR3 plus reference TRBV2 and TRBJ1-2, the full variable domain is EPEVTQTPSHQVTQMGQEVILRCVPISNHLYFYWYRQILGQKVEFLVSFYNNEISEKSEIFDDQFSVERPDGSNFTLKIRSTKLEDSAMYFCASTPGTERVRYTFGSGTRLTVV.

The chain is built from TRBV5-5 and TRBJ2-7, with D possibly TRBD1 on 6 matching bases. CDR1 is SGHKS, CDR2 YYEKEE, per germline (reference sequence). The V end lost 2 bases, the J end lost 6 bases, and 12 bases lay between the germline ends. CDR3 length equals 13 residues. CDR3 nucleotide sequence: TGTGCCAGCAGCTTTACAGGGCTTGTCGAGCAGTACTTC. Its protein product is CASSFTGLVEQYF. Filled out from reference TRBV5-5 and TRBJ2-7, the complete variable domain reads DAGVTQSPTHLIKTRGQQVTLRCSPISGHKSVSWYQQVLGQGPQFIFQYYEKEERGRGNFPDRFSARQFPNYSSELNVNALLLGDSALYLCASSFTGLVEQYFGPGTRLTVT.

This rearrangement joins TRBV28 to TRBJ2-5; TRBD2 is a possible D gene (6 bases). The CDR3 totals 15 residues. CDR1 is MDHEN, CDR2 SYDVKM, per germline. V was trimmed by 4 bases and J by 2 bases, leaving 14 bases between them. CDR3 DNA: TGTGCCAGCAGTTCCCGAGCGCGGGGACAAGAGACCCAGTACTTC. It is translated as CASSSRARGQETQYF.

The chain employs TRBV20-1 and TRBJ2-1; a weak D match, TRBD2 (5 bases). The germline V gene encodes CDR1 DFQATT and CDR2 SNEGSKA (reference sequence). V was pared by 7 bases and J by 6 bases, with 10 bases between. The CDR3 sequence is 11 residues long. The CDR3 protein is CSVRGLNEQFF. The CDR3 nucleotides read TGCAGTGTCCGAGGGCTCAATGAGCAGTTCTTC.

This clone was counted ten times or more. Distinct nucleotide sequences in the sample also encode this CDR3. This chain uses TRBV3-1 (or the pseudogene TRBV3-2) with TRBJ2-5; 15 nucleotides agree with TRBD2. The CDR3 has 16 amino acids. V dropped 3 bases and J dropped 5; count of bases not matched to a gene: 4. In germline, CDR1 is LGHDT, CDR2 YNNKEL (reference sequence). The CDR3 here is CASSHGLAGGQETQYF. As DNA, the CDR3 is TGTGCCAGCAGCCATGGACTAGCGGGGGGGCAGGAGACCCAGTACTTC.

V usage is TRBV10-2 and J usage is TRBJ2-3; TRBD2 matches 16 bases. Germline CDR1 is WSHSY and CDR2 is SAAADI. V trimming: 6 bases; J trimming: 4 bases; junction bases outside the gene matches: 1. CDR3 size: 15 residues. The CDR3 bases are TGCGCCAGCAGGGGGACTAGCGGGGGGGCAGATACGCAGTATTTT. It is translated as CASRGTSGGADTQYF.

The rearrangement uses TRBV14 and TRBJ1-6; D gene uncertain. Germline loops: CDR1 SGHDN, CDR2 FVKESK. The CDR3 extends over 12 amino acids. V shed 5 bases and J shed 9 bases, with 8 bases lying between them. The DNA for the CDR3 is TGTGCCAGCAGCGGAGCATCTTCACCCCTCCACTTT. Translated, it gives CASSGASSPLHF.

This clone was seen once. The gene calls are TRBV15 and TRBJ2-3; TRBD2 is a possible D gene (6 bases). Trimming took off 1 base at V and 1 base at J, with 9 bases between the two ends. This CDR3 has 15 residues. Germline CDR1 reads LNHNV; CDR2 reads YYDKDF (reference sequence). The CDR3 sequence is CATSRGGVGTDTQYF. CDR3 DNA sequence: TGTGCCACCAGCAGAGGGGGGGTTGGCACAGATACGCAGTATTTT.

V gene TRBV5-1 combines with J gene TRBJ2-3; a possible D gene is TRBD2 (5 bases). Germline-derived CDR1 and CDR2 are SGHRS and YFSETQ. V was clipped by 1 base and J by 1 base, with 13 bases between them. The CDR3 is 16 residues long. CDR3: CASSLLWEYGTDTQYF. DNA for the CDR3: TGCGCCAGCAGCTTGTTGTGGGAGTATGGCACAGATACGCAGTATTTT.

This clone has only one observation. The chain is built from TRBV2 and TRBJ2-3, with D possibly matching TRBD1 (6 bases). Germline CDR1 reads SNHLY; CDR2 reads FYNNEI. This CDR3 is built from 15 residues. Trimming cost V 4 bases and J 3 bases, with 14 bases left between them. The CDR3 bases are TGTGCCAGCAGTGGGGCAGGGGTTGGAACAGATACGCAGTATTTT. It codes for CASSGAGVGTDTQYF.

This chain joins TRBV29-1 and TRBJ2-7; possibly TRBD2 for D (6 bases). The CDR3 consists of 13 residues. Germline assignment: CDR1 SQVTM and CDR2 ANQGSEA. V lost 5 bases, J lost 0 bases, and 11 bases lay in between. The CDR3 sequence: CSVSHGSSYEQYF. In DNA, the CDR3 is TGCAGCGTTAGCCACGGGAGCTCCTACGAGCAGTACTTC.

The CDR3 protein is CASSLSRGGGEEKLFF. The CDR3, as DNA: TGCGCCAGCAGCTTGAGTCGCGGAGGGGGGGAGGAAAAACTGTTTTTT. The J gene is TRBJ1-4, the V gene TRBV5-1, with D possibly TRBD1 on 6 matching bases. Trimming left V 1 base short and J 8 bases short, with 18 bases between. CDR3 length equals 16 residues. Germline CDR1 and CDR2: SGHRS and YFSETQ.

The J gene is TRBJ2-1, the V gene TRBV4-1; D not certain. The ends were cut back, 2 bases at V and 4 bases at J, with 9 bases in the middle. Germline V gene sequence: CDR1 MGHRA, CDR2 YSYEKL. The CDR3 has 14 amino acids. CDR3 nucleotides: TGCGCCAGCAGCCAATGGTCGGGTTACAATGAGCAGTTCTTC. Its translation is CASSQWSGYNEQFF.

The V and J genes are TRBV2 and TRBJ2-3; 10 bases align to TRBD1. V lost 6 bases, J lost 6 bases, and 15 bases stayed unmatched. The germline CDR1 and CDR2 sequences are SNHLY and FYNNEI. The CDR3 is made up of 17 amino acids. CDR3 nucleotides: TGTGCCAGCAGGGCCGACAGGGGGCGCGAGCTGTATGATACGCAGTATTTT. It codes for CASRADRGRELYDTQYF.

To note about this clone: The junction departs from the called germline gene at one end, perhaps through a read error. CDR3 nucleotides: TGTGCCAGCTCCCCACGGACAGAGTACTCTGGAAACACCATATATTTT. It yields the protein CASSPRTEYSGNTIYF. The V call is TRBV18, the J call TRBJ1-3, with D maybe TRBD1 (6 bases). The germline V gene encodes CDR1 KGHSH and CDR2 LQKENI. CDR3 length: 16 amino acids.

The chain employs TRBV7-9 and TRBJ2-2; tentative D call: TRBD1 (6 bases). Deletions cut 5 bases from V and 5 bases from J, with 18 bases between. CDR3 size: 16 residues. From germline, CDR1 is SEHNR and CDR2 FQNEAQ (reference sequence). The CDR3 nucleotides read TGTGCCAGCAGCCCACGGCCCAGGGGCGGAACCGGGGAGCTGTTTTTT. Its protein product is CASSPRPRGGTGELFF. Based on the CDR3 plus reference TRBV7-9 and TRBJ2-2, the full variable domain is DTGVSQNPRHKITKRGQNVTFRCDPISEHNRLYWYRQTLGQGPEFLTYFQNEAQLEKSRLLSDRFSAERPKGSFSTLEIQRTEQGDSAMYLCASSPRPRGGTGELFFGEGSRLTVL.

With respect to this clone: The same CDR3 can be traced to other DNA sequences in this sample. The chain employs TRBV6-6 and TRBJ1-1; no definite D call. Between the trimmed V and J ends, which lost 2 bases and 0 bases, there was a span of 7 bases. The CDR3 covers 14 residues. The germline V gene has CDR1 MNHNY and CDR2 SVGAGI (reference sequence). Written as DNA, the CDR3 is TGTGCCAGCAGTTACCCCGAGTTGAACACTGAAGCTTTCTTT. This sequence encodes CASSYPELNTEAFF.

DNA for the CDR3: TGTGCTAGTGGTATCTCAGGGGCCGGGGAGCTGTTTTTT. Translating gives CASGISGAGELFF. The genes are TRBV12-5 and TRBJ2-2, with D perhaps matching TRBD1 (6 bases). There are 13 residues in the CDR3. In germline, CDR1 is LGHNT, CDR2 FRNRAP. The germline V and J ends were trimmed by 5 bases and 6 bases, with 10 bases remaining between them. The full variable domain, in which reference TRBV12-5 and TRBJ2-2 provide the parts outside the CDR3, is DARVTQTPRHKVTEMGQEVTMRCQPILGHNTVFWYRQTMMQGLELLAYFRNRAPLDDSGMPKDRFSAEMPDATLATLKIQPSEPRDSAVYFCASGISGAGELFFGEGSRLTVL.

The chain uses TRBV7-2 and TRBJ2-5; the match to TRBD1 covers 8 bases. The trim removed 4 bases at V and 1 base at J, leaving 2 bases unmatched. The CDR3 is 14 residues long. CDR1 is SGHTA and CDR2 is FQGNSA in the germline V gene. The CDR3 bases are TGTGCCAGCAGCTCCAGGGGGCCCCAAGAGACCCAGTACTTC. Translated, it gives CASSSRGPQETQYF.

This clone was detected once. This chain joins TRBV4-1 and TRBJ2-3; D is ambiguous. Trimming removed 4 bases at V and 2 bases at J, with 22 bases between. CDR3 length: 18 residues. The V gene's germline CDR1 is MGHRA and CDR2 YSYEKL. As DNA, the CDR3 is TGCGCCAGCAGCCTCAGGCCCCTAAAGATCGTTTTCACAGATACGCAGTATTTT. It is translated as CASSLRPLKIVFTDTQYF.